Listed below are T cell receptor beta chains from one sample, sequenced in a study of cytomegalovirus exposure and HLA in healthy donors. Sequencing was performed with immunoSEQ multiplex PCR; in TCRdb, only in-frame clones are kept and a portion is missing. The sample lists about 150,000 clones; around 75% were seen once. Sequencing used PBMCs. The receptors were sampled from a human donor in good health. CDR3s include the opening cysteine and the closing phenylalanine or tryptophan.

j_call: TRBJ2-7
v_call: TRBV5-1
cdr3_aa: CASSLTRDSSREQYF

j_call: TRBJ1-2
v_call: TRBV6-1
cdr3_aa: CASSSRTRGYGYTF

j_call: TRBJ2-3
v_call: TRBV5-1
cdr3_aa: CASSLRTSGILKAQYF

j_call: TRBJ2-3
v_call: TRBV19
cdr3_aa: CASKSSGDVDTQYF

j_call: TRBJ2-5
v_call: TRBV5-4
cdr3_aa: CASRVAGVQETQYF

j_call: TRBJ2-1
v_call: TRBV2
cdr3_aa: CASSIRTDTFF

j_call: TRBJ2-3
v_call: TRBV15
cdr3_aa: CATSYDLSGSFGDTQYF

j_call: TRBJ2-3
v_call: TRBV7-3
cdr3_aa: CASSLQWSSADTQYF

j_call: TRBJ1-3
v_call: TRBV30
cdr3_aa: CAWSAPHRSGNTIYF

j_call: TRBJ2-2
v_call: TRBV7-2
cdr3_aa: CASSSPGQGSTGELFF